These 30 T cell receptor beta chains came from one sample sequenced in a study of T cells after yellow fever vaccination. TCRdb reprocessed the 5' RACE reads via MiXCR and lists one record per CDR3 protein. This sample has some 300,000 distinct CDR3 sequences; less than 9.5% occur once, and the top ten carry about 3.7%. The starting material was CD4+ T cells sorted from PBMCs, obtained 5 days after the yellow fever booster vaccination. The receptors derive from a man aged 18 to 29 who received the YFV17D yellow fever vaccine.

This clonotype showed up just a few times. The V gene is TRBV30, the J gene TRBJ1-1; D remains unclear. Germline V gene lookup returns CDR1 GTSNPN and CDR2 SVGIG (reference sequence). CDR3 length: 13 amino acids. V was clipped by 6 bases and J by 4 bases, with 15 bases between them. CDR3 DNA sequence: TGTGCCTGCCCCACGGGGAGCACCACTGAAGCTTTCTTT. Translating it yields CACPTGSTTEAFF.

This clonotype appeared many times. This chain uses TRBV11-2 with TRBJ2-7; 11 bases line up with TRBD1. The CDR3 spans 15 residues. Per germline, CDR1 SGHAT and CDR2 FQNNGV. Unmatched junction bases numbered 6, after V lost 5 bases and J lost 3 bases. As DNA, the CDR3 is TGTGCCAGCAGCGCCGGGACAGGGGGTGTCTACGAGCAGTACTTC. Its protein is CASSAGTGGVYEQYF.

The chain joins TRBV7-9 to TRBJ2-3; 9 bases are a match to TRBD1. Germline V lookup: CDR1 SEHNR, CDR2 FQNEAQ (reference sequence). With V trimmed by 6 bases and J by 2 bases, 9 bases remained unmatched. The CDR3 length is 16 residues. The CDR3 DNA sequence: TGTGCCAGCAGAGACGGACAGGGGAAATACACAGATACGCAGTATTTT. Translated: CASRDGQGKYTDTQYF.

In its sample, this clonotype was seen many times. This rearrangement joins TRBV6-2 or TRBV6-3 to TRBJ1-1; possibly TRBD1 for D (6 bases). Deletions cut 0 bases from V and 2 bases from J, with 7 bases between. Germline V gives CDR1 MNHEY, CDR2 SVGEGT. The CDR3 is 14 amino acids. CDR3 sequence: CASSYSGGNTEAFF. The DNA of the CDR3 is TGTGCCAGCAGTTACTCTGGGGGCAACACTGAAGCTTTCTTT.

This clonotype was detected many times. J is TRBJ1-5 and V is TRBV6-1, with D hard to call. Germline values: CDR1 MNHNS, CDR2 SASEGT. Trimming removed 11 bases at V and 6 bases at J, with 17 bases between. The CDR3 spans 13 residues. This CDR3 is CAHGRGIGQPQHF. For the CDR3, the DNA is TGTGCCCACGGCCGTGGGATAGGTCAGCCCCAGCATTTT.

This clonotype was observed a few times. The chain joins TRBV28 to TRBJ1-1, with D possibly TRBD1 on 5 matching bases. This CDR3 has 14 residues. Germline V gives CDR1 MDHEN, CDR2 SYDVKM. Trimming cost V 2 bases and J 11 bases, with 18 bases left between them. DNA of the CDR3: TGTGCCAGCAGTTTAGGTGCGGGGCAGTCCGAGGCTTTCTTT. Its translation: CASSLGAGQSEAFF.

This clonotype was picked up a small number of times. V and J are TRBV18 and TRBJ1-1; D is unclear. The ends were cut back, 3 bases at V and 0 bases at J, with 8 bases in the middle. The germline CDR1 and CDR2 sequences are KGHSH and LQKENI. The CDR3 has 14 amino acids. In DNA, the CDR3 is TGTGCCAGCTCACCGAATGTCATGAACACTGAAGCTTTCTTT. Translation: CASSPNVMNTEAFF. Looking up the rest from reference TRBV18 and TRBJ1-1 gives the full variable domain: NAGVMQNPRHLVRRRGQEARLRCSPMKGHSHVYWYRQLPEEGLKFMVYLQKENIIDESGMPKERFSAEFPKEGPSILRIQQVVRGDSAAYFCASSPNVMNTEAFFGQGTRLTVV.

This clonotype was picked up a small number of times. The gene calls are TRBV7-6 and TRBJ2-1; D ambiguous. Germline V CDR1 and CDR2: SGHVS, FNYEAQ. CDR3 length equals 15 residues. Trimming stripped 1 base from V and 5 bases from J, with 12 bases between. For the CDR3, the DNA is TGTGCCAGCAGCTTAGGTCTACGAATAGACAATGAGCAGTTCTTC. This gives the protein CASSLGLRIDNEQFF.

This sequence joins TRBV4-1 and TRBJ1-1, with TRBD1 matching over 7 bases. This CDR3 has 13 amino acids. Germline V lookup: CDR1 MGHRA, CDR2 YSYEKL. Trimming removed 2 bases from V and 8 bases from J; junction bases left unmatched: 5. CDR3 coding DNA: TGCGCCAGCAGCCAATTGACAGGGACCGAAGCTTTCTTT. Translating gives CASSQLTGTEAFF.

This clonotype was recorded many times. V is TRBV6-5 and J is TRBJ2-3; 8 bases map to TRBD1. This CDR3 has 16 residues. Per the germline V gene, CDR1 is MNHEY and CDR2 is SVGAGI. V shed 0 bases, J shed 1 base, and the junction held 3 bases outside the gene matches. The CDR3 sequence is CASSYSQGGRTDTQYF. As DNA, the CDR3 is TGTGCCAGCAGTTACTCACAGGGGGGCCGCACAGATACGCAGTATTTT.

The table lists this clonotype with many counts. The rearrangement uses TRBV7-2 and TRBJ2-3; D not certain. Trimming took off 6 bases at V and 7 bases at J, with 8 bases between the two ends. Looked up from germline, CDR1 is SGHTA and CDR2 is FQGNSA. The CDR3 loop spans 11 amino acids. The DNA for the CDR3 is TGTGCCAGCAGACTCTTAAATACGCAGTATTTT. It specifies CASRLLNTQYF.

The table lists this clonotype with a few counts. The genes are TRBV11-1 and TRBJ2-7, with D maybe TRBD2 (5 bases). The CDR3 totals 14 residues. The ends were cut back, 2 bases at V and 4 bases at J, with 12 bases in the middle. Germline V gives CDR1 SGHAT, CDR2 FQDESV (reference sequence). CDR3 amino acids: CASSLSGFKYEQYF. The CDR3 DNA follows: TGTGCCAGCAGCTTATCGGGGTTTAAGTACGAGCAGTACTTC.

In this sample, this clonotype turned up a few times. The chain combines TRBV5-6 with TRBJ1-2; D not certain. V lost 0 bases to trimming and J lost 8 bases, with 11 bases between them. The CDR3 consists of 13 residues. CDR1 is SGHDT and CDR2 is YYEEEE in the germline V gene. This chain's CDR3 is CASSLGSGWGYTF. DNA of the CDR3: TGTGCCAGCAGCTTGGGTTCAGGCTGGGGCTACACCTTC.

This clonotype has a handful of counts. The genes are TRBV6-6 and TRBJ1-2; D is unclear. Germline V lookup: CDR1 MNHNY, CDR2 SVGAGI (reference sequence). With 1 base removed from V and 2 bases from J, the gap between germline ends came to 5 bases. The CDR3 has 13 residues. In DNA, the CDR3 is TGTGCCAGCAGTTACTACGGGAACTATGGCTACACCTTC. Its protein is CASSYYGNYGYTF.

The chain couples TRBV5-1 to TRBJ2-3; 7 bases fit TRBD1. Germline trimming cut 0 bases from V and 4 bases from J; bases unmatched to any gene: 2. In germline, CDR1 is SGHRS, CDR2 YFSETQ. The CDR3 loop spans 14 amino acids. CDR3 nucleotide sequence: TGCGCCAGCAGCTTGGGTGACAGGGCAGATACGCAGTATTTT. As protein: CASSLGDRADTQYF.

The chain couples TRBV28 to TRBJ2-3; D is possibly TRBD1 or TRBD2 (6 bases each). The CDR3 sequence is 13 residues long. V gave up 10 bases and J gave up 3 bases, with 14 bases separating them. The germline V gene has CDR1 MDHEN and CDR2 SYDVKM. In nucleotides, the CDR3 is TGTGCCACCAAGAAAGGGGGGACAGATACGCAGTATTTT. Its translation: CATKKGGTDTQYF.

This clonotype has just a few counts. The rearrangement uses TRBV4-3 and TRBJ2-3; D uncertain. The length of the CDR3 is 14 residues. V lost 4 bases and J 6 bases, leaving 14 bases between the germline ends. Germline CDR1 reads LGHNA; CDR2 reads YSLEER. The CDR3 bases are TGCGCCAGCAGCCGGAAGGGAAATTTGGATACGCAGTATTTT. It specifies CASSRKGNLDTQYF.

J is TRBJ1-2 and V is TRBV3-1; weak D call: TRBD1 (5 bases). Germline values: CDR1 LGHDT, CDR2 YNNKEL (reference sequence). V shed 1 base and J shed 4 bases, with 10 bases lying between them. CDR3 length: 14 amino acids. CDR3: CASSQGSGGYGYTF. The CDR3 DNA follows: TGTGCCAGCAGCCAAGGGTCGGGGGGCTATGGCTACACCTTC.

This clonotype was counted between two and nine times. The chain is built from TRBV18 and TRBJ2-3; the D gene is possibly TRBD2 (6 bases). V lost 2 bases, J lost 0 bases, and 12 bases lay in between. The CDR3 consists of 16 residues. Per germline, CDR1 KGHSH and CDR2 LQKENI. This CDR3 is CASSPRRAGSTDTQYF. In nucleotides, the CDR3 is TGTGCCAGCTCACCAAGGAGGGCCGGCAGCACAGATACGCAGTATTTT.

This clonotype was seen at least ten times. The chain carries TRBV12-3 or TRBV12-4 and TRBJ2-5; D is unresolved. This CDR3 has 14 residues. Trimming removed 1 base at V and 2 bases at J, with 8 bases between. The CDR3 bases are TGTGCCAGCAGTTTAGAGACTCCTCAAGAGACCCAGTACTTC. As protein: CASSLETPQETQYF.

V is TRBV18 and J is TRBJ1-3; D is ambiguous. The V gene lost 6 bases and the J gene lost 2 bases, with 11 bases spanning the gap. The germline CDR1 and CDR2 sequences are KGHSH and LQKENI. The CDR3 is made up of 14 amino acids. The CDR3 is CASSHNSPGNTIYF. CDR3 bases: TGTGCCAGCTCTCACAACTCCCCTGGAAACACCATATATTTT.

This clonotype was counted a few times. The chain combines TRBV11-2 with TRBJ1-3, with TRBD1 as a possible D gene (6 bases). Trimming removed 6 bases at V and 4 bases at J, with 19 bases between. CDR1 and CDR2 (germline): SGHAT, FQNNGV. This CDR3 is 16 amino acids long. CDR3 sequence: CASRSLQGSAGNTIYF. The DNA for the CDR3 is TGTGCCAGCAGATCTTTACAGGGATCAGCCGGAAACACCATATATTTT.

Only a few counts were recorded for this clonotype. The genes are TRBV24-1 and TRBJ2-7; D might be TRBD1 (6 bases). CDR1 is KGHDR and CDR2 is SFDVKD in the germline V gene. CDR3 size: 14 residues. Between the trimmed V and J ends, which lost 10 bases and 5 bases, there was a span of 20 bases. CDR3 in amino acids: CATRGGHPPHEQYV. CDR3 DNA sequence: TGTGCCACGCGAGGGGGACACCCTCCACACGAGCAGTACGTC.

The CDR3 DNA is TGTGCCAGTAGTTATTCGGGACTTCAGCCCCAGCATTTT. Translating gives CASSYSGLQPQHF. The rearrangement links TRBV19 to TRBJ1-5; D possibly corresponds to TRBD1 (5 bases). V was pared by 5 bases and J by 6 bases, with 11 bases between. This CDR3 is built from 13 residues. Germline assignment: CDR1 LNHDA and CDR2 SQIVND (reference sequence).

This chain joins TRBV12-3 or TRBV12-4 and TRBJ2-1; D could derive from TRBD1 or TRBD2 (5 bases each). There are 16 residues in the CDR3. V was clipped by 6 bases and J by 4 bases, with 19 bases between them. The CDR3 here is CASSPDPGPSYNEQFF. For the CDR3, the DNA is TGTGCCAGCAGCCCCGATCCGGGACCATCGTACAATGAGCAGTTCTTC.

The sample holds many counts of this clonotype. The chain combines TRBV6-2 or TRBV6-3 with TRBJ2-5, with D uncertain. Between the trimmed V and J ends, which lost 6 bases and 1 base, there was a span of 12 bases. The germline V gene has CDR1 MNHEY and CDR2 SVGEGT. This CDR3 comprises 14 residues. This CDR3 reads CASSEDGPQETQYF. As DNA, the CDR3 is TGTGCCAGCAGCGAGGACGGGCCCCAAGAGACCCAGTACTTC.

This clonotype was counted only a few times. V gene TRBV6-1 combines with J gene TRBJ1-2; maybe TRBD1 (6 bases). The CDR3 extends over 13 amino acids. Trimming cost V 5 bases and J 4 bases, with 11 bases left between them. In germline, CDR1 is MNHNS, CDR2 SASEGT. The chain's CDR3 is CASSSGQTYGYTF. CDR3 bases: TGTGCCAGCAGTAGCGGACAGACCTATGGCTACACCTTC.

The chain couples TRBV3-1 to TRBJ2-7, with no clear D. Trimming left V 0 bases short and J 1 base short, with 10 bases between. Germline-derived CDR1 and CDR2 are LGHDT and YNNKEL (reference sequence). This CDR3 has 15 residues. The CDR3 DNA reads TGTGCCAGCAGCCAAGATTTCAGGTCTTCCTACGAGCAGTACTTC. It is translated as CASSQDFRSSYEQYF.

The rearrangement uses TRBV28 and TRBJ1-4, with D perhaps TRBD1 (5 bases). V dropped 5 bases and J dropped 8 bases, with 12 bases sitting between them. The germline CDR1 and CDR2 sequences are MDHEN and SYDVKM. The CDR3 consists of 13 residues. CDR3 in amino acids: CASSPTVVEKLFF. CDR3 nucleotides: TGTGCCAGCAGTCCGACAGTCGTCGAAAAACTGTTTTTT.

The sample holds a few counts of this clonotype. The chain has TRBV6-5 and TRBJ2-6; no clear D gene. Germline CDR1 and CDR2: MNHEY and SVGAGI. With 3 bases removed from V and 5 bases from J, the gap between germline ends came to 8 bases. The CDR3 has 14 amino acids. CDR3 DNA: TGTGCCAGCAGTTATTCCCCCTGGGCCAACGTCCTGACTTTC. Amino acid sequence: CASSYSPWANVLTF.